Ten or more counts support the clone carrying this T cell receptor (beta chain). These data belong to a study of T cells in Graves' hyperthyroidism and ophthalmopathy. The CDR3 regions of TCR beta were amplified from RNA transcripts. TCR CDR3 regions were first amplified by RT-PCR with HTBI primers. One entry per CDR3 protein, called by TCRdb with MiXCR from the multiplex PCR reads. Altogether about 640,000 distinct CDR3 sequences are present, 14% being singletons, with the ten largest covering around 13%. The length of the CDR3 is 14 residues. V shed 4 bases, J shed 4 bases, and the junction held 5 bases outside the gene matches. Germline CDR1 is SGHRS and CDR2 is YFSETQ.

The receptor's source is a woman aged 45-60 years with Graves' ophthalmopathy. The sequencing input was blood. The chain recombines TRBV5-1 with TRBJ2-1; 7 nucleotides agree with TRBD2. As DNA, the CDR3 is TGCGCCAGCAGCACCGGACTAGGTTACAATGAGCAGTTCTTC. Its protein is CASSTGLGYNEQFF.